This entry concerns a single TCR beta chain. Its binding antigen is unknown. In this CDR3 the conserved last residue, phenylalanine or tryptophan, is missing, so a read error is likely. This sample was taken from a study of CD8+CD57+ T cells in acquired aplastic anemia (dated by TCRdb to the late 2010s). In terms of the full investigation: A mean of roughly 2.9 ug of DNA, ranging from roughly 0.2 to 27.4 ug, was extracted from sorted CD4+ and CD8+ cells. CD8+CD57+ expansion was defined as frequency above the mean frequency observed in healthy subjects.

The CDR3 is made up of 13 amino acids, end residues included. Just the 39-base CDR3 DNA is kept, in frame starting at base 1. CDR1 and CDR2, per the germline V gene (reference sequence), are LNHNV and YYDKDF. Study-wide findings and limitations: Approximately 31 CD8+ CDR3 sequences were found in both patients and controls but appeared to be highly expressed in patients and within the immunodominant clones of the patients. Patients and healthy controls showed no significant difference in CD8+ Simpson's diversity (P=0.060).

Profiling of TCR beta VDJ combinations and CDR3 sequences used genomic DNA as the template. An Illumina HiSeq 2000 was used for TCR repertoire sequencing. The published analysis was carried out like this. Repertoires were assessed using TRBV/TRBJ rearrangement plots, CDR3 size and DJ length profiles, and Simpson's diversity index. The most abundant DNA sequence in the deep sequencing data was defined as the immunodominant clone. CDR3 amino acid sequences were screened for sharing across subjects and compared with published repertoires and the VDJdb database. TCRdb's own reprocessing of the public reads used fastp at Q25 and MiXCR and kept productive beta chains. Each CDR3 protein gets just one entry, which takes the most common genes and DNA from the rows behind it. The authors' filters were not applied to this entry. The sample profile shows approximately 250,000 distinct CDR3 sequences; 70% to 85% of them were found once. About two fifths of the sample goes to the ten largest clones.

The patients picked for sequencing were ones in whom flow cytometry had shown an expansion of CD8+CD57+ cells. Severe acquired aplastic anemia was diagnosed in all patients according to International Study of Aplastic Anemia and Agranulocytosis and Camitta criteria. At the time blood was sampled, none of the patients had received any therapy. The study deep-sequenced TCR repertoires of sorted CD4+ and CD8+ blood T cells from severe aplastic anemia patients and healthy subjects. Patients were enrolled in the USA under clinicaltrials.gov protocols 00001620, 01623167, 00001397, 00071045, 00081523 and 00961064. Ficoll-Paque density gradient centrifugation was used to isolate peripheral blood mononuclear cells. Before DNA extraction, CD4+ and CD8+ T cells were sorted with FACS or magnetic beads.

The sequenced sample consisted of sorted CD4+, CD8+, or CD8+CD57+ T cells (not recorded which) from PBMCs. The receptor comes from a human donor with aplastic anemia. The receptor chain draws on TRBV15 and TRBJ2-3; tentative D gene TRBD1, with 5 bases matching. The DNA end is a closer match to TRBJ1-5, so the J assignment may be wrong. CDR3 reads: CASSDRGIATQHY. The DNA sequence reads TGTGCCAGCAGCGACCGGGGCATAGCCACGCAGCATTAC.